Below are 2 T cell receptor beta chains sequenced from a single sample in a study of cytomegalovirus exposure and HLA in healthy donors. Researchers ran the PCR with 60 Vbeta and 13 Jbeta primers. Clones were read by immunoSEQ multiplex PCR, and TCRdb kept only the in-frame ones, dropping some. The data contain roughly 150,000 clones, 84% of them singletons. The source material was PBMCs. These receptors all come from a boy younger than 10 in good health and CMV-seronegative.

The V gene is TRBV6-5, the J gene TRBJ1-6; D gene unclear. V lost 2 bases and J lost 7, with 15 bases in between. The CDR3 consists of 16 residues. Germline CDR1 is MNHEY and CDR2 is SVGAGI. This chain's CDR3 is CASSYPDPSGNSPLHF. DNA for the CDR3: TGTGCCAGCAGTTACCCGGACCCCTCGGGGAATTCACCCCTCCACTTT.

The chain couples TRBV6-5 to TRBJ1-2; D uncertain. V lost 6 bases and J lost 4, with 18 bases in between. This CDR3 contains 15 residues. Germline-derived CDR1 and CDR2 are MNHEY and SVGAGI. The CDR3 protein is CASRPTFDRGYGYTF. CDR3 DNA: TGTGCCAGCAGACCTACCTTCGACCGGGGCTATGGCTACACCTTC.